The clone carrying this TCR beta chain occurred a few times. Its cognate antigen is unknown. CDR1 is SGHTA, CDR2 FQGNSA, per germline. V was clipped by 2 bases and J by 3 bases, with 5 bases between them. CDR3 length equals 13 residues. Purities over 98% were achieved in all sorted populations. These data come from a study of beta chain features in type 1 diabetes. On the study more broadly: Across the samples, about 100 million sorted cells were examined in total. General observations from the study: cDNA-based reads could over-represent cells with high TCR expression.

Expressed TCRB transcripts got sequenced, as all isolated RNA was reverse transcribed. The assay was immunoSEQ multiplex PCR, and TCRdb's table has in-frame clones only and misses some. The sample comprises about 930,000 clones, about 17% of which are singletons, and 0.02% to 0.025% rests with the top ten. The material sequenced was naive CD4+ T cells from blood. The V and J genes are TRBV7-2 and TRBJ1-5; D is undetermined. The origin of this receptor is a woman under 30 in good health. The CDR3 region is CASSLSANQPQHF. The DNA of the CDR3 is TGTGCCAGCAGCTTATCGGCCAATCAGCCCCAGCATTTT.